This is a list of T cell receptor beta chains from one sample in a study of beta chain features in type 1 diabetes. TCRdb's copy holds only in-frame clones and misses some; the assay was immunoSEQ multiplex PCR. The sample records 130,000 or so clones, around 17% being singletons. The specimen was central memory CD4+ T cells from blood. The receptors here all came from a young man with type 1 diabetes. Each CDR3 is given with its conserved first and last residue. D genes are given only for firm matches. Size values are once, few and many counts, or a class for expanded clones, and some rows have none.

V,size,J,D,DNA,CDR3
TRBV7-2,few,TRBJ2-6,.,TGTGCCAGCAGCTCGGACTACACTGGGGCCAACGTCCTGACTTTC,CASSSDYTGANVLTF
TRBV4-3,.,TRBJ1-5,.,TGCGCCAGCAGCCTCTCAACAGAGGGTAATCAGCCCCAGCATTTT,CASSLSTEGNQPQHF
TRBV19,.,TRBJ1-1,.,TGTGCCAGTATGTTGCTCATGAACACTGAAGCTTTCTTT,CASMLLMNTEAFF
TRBV23-1,many,TRBJ2-4,.,TGCGCCAGCAGTCAAGAGATTAAACAGGGTCATTTAGCCAAAAACATTCAGTACTTC,CASSQEIKQGHLAKNIQYF
TRBV28,few,TRBJ2-7,.,TGTGCCAGCAGTTTAACAGCCTCCTACGAGCAGTACTTC,CASSLTASYEQYF
TRBV5-6,many,TRBJ1-1,.,TGTGCCAGCAGCTTTGGGAAACCGAACACTGAAGCTTTCTTT,CASSFGKPNTEAFF
TRBV29-1,few,TRBJ1-1,.,TGCAGCGTTGAAGGAGGGCAACGGACTGAAGCTTTCTTT,CSVEGGQRTEAFF
TRBV4-2,few,TRBJ1-2,.,TGTGCCAGCAGCCAAGATAGTGGCAGAAACTATGGCTACACCTTC,CASSQDSGRNYGYTF
TRBV29-1,few,TRBJ1-1,.,TGCAGCGCCTTGGGGCAGGTTGGAAAGAACACTGAAGCTTTCTTT,CSALGQVGKNTEAFF
TRBV7-2,few,TRBJ2-7,.,TGTGCCAGCAGCTTAGGTTCAAGGAGGGGGCGCCTCTACGAGCAGTACTTC,CASSLGSRRGRLYEQYF
TRBV19,.,TRBJ2-7,TRBD1,TGTGCCAGTAGCAACCCGGGACAGGTAGCCTACGAGCAGTACTTC,CASSNPGQVAYEQYF
TRBV7-6,few,TRBJ2-1,TRBD2,TGTGCCAGCAGCTTCACGGGGGGGCCAGGCAATGAGCAGTTCTTC,CASSFTGGPGNEQFF
TRBV29-1,.,TRBJ1-3,TRBD1,TGCAGCGCTCGGGACAGGGTCTCTGGAAACACCATATATTTT,CSARDRVSGNTIYF
TRBV18,.,TRBJ2-1,TRBD1,TGTGCCAGCTCACCACCGGGACAGGGGAATGAGCAGTTCTTC,CASSPPGQGNEQFF
TRBV29-1,.,TRBJ2-1,.,TGCAGCGTCCGAGCCGGGACCCAAGTTCTGAGGTCCTACAATGAGCAGTTCTTC,CSVRAGTQVLRSYNEQFF
TRBV5-1,.,TRBJ1-1,TRBD1,TGCGCCAGCAGCCCTGGACAGGGAGGGACTGAAGCTTTCTTT,CASSPGQGGTEAFF